This entry lists 24 T cell receptor beta chains sequenced from one sample in a study of T cell responses to AZD1222 COVID-19 vaccine. Sequencing used immunoSEQ multiplex PCR; TCRdb keeps in-frame clones, though not all of them. The table shows some 130,000 clones, with around 93% occurring only once. This sample comprised peripheral blood, obtained 28 days after the second AZD1222 dose. Every receptor here comes from an adult who received the AZD1222 COVID-19 vaccine.

The chain combines TRBV9 with TRBJ2-2; TRBD2 matches 11 bases. V gave up 3 bases and J gave up 6 bases; unmatched junction bases: 4. Per germline, CDR1 SGDLS and CDR2 YYNGEE. The CDR3 contains 15 residues. The CDR3 loop is CASSDGTSGSGELFF. Here the CDR3 DNA reads TGTGCCAGCAGCGACGGGACTAGCGGCTCCGGGGAGCTGTTTTTT.

The chain has TRBV30 and TRBJ1-1; D perhaps matches TRBD1 (6 bases). Trimming took off 0 bases at V and 2 bases at J, with 7 bases between the two ends. The CDR3 length is 13 residues. Germline V lookup: CDR1 GTSNPN, CDR2 SVGIG (reference sequence). The chain's CDR3 is CAWSVQGNTEAFF. CDR3 DNA: TGTGCCTGGAGTGTACAGGGTAACACTGAAGCTTTCTTT.

This clone was counted between two and nine times. The genes are TRBV6-1 and TRBJ1-5; 11 nucleotides align to TRBD1. Trimming at V came to 4 bases and at J to 9 bases, leaving 11 bases not matched to a gene. The CDR3 spans 16 residues. Germline V CDR1 and CDR2: MNHNS, SASEGT. Here the CDR3 DNA reads TGTGCCAGCAGTGGTTCCGGGACAGGGGGTAGTCGGCCCCAGCATTTT. Residues: CASSGSGTGGSRPQHF.

The V gene is TRBV7-8, the J gene TRBJ1-5; D possibly corresponds to TRBD1 (5 bases). V was pared by 5 bases and J by 0 bases, with 14 bases between. The CDR3 runs to 16 residues. Germline V gene data show CDR1 as SGHVS and CDR2 as FQNEAQ. CDR3 sequence: CASSVRDPYSNQPQHF. For the CDR3, the DNA is TGTGCCAGCAGCGTCCGGGACCCCTATAGCAATCAGCCCCAGCATTTT.

This clone occurred once. The V gene is TRBV4-1, the J gene TRBJ1-1; TRBD1 might be the D (5 bases). Germline V CDR1 and CDR2: MGHRA, YSYEKL. Trimming removed 4 bases from V and 4 bases from J, with 7 bases in between. The CDR3 has 12 residues. DNA of the CDR3: TGCGCCAGCAGCCGGGACGGCACTGAAGCTTTCTTT. Encoded protein: CASSRDGTEAFF.

The chain recombines TRBV19 with TRBJ1-6, with TRBD1 matching over 7 bases. The length of the CDR3 is 14 residues. Germline V gene lookup returns CDR1 LNHDA and CDR2 SQIVND (reference sequence). V shed 6 bases and J 10 bases; nucleotides not matched to a gene: 9. The CDR3 loop reads CASSQGGGGSPLHF. For the CDR3, the DNA is TGTGCCAGTAGCCAGGGGGGAGGAGGATCACCCCTCCACTTT.

V usage is TRBV3-1 (or the pseudogene TRBV3-2) and J usage is TRBJ1-5; 8 nucleotides line up with TRBD1. Trimming removed 4 bases from V and 5 bases from J; junction bases left unmatched: 1. Germline CDR1 is LGHDT and CDR2 is YNNKEL (reference sequence). CDR3 length equals 13 residues. The chain's CDR3 is CASSPTGDQPQHF. The DNA of the CDR3 is TGTGCCAGCAGCCCGACAGGGGATCAGCCCCAGCATTTT.

The chain carries TRBV5-1 and TRBJ2-7; unclear D gene. Germline CDR1 reads SGHRS; CDR2 reads YFSETQ. The CDR3 spans 15 residues. V was cut by 0 bases and J by 0 bases, with 10 bases left in between. The CDR3 loop is CASSLGTVSSYEQYF. The DNA for the CDR3 is TGCGCCAGCAGCTTGGGGACGGTGAGCTCCTACGAGCAGTACTTC. Complete variable domain (other parts from reference TRBV5-1 and TRBJ2-7): KAGVTQTPRYLIKTRGQQVTLSCSPISGHRSVSWYQQTPGQGLQFLFEYFSETQRNKGNFPGRFSGRQFSNSRSEMNVSTLELGDSALYLCASSLGTVSSYEQYFGPGTRLTVT.

V usage is TRBV28 and J usage is TRBJ2-3, with TRBD1 identical over 11 bases. Germline V CDR1 and CDR2: MDHEN, SYDVKM. The CDR3 length is 19 residues. V dropped 5 bases and J dropped 0; count of bases not matched to a gene: 13. DNA for the CDR3: TGTGCCAGCAGTCCCCCCTCGGGACAGGGGGTTTTTAGCACAGATACGCAGTATTTT. This translates into CASSPPSGQGVFSTDTQYF.

This chain joins TRBV18 and TRBJ1-1; 7 positions agree with TRBD1. The trim removed 8 bases at V and 8 bases at J, leaving 8 bases unmatched. The germline CDR1 and CDR2 sequences are KGHSH and LQKENI. The CDR3 is 12 residues long. The CDR3 DNA follows: TGTGCCAGCAGCTTACAGGGGTTAGAAGCTTTCTTT. It is translated as CASSLQGLEAFF.

This clone was found once. The gene calls are TRBV4-2 and TRBJ1-1, with 8 bases aligning to TRBD1. From germline, CDR1 is LGHNA and CDR2 YNFKEQ. V was clipped by 3 bases and J by 5 bases; unmatched bases: 5. The CDR3 has 14 residues. CDR3 sequence: CASSHPRGLTEAFF. The CDR3 DNA sequence: TGTGCCAGCAGCCATCCCAGGGGGCTTACTGAAGCTTTCTTT.

This clone was recorded once. V is TRBV5-4 and J is TRBJ1-4; D ambiguous. The CDR3 runs to 12 residues. Trimming left V 2 bases short and J 7 bases short, with 6 bases between. Per the germline V gene, CDR1 is SGHNT and CDR2 is YYREEE (reference sequence). The CDR3 spells CASSFSGEKLFF. CDR3 bases: TGTGCCAGCAGCTTTTCAGGTGAAAAACTGTTTTTT. The entire variable domain, with the rest obtained from reference TRBV5-4 and TRBJ1-4, is as follows: ETGVTQSPTHLIKTRGQQVTLRCSSQSGHNTVSWYQQALGQGPQFIFQYYREEENGRGNFPPRFSGLQFPNYSSELNVNALELDDSALYLCASSFSGEKLFFGSGTQLSVL.

The rearrangement links TRBV5-6 to TRBJ1-5; TRBD1 matches at 9 bases. Germline V CDR1 and CDR2: SGHDT, YYEEEE. The CDR3 covers 16 residues. Trimming removed 5 bases from V and 4 bases from J; junction bases left unmatched: 10. CDR3 DNA sequence: TGTGCCAGCAGTTCTTTCCCGGGACAGGGTAATCAGCCCCAGCATTTT. Translated, it gives CASSSFPGQGNQPQHF.

The chain carries TRBV11-2 and TRBJ1-4; 10 bases align to TRBD1. Germline CDR1 and CDR2: SGHAT and FQNNGV. The length of the CDR3 is 14 residues. With 5 bases clipped from V and 7 bases from J, the junction kept 4 bases outside the gene matches. CDR3 in DNA: TGTGCCAGCAGCCCTTGGACAGGGGGTGAAAAACTGTTTTTT. Its translation is CASSPWTGGEKLFF. The full variable domain, its missing parts supplied by reference TRBV11-2 and TRBJ1-4, is EAGVAQSPRYKIIEKRQSVAFWCNPISGHATLYWYQQILGQGPKLLIQFQNNGVVDDSQLPKDRFSAERLKGVDSTLKIQPAKLEDSAVYLCASSPWTGGEKLFFGSGTQLSVL.

V and J are TRBV7-2 and TRBJ1-1, with no clear D. Germline CDR1 SGHTA, CDR2 FQGNSA. V was shortened by 6 bases and J by 0 bases, with 11 bases between the two germline ends. This CDR3 comprises 14 residues. CDR3 sequence: CASRGSSVNTEAFF. Here the CDR3 DNA reads TGTGCCAGCAGGGGGAGTTCGGTGAACACTGAAGCTTTCTTT.

The chain joins TRBV4-1 to TRBJ2-1; 7 bases map to TRBD1. CDR3 length equals 17 residues. V was clipped by 1 base and J by 8 bases; unmatched bases: 14. Germline values: CDR1 MGHRA, CDR2 YSYEKL. CDR3: CASSQGPPGQMDDEQFF. CDR3 DNA sequence: TGCGCCAGCAGCCAAGGGCCGCCGGGACAGATGGACGATGAGCAGTTCTTC.

J is TRBJ1-1 and V is TRBV5-1, with a tentative D call TRBD1 (6 bases). V lost 4 bases and J 2 bases, leaving 15 bases between the germline ends. The germline CDR1 and CDR2 sequences are SGHRS and YFSETQ. CDR3 length: 15 residues. CDR3 in DNA: TGCGCCAGCAGCCCGGGGGGCTCTTTTAACACTGAAGCTTTCTTT. This gives the protein CASSPGGSFNTEAFF.

The chain links TRBV7-9 to TRBJ1-4; D gene ambiguous. This CDR3 is built from 15 residues. With 1 base removed from V and 8 bases from J, the gap between germline ends came to 14 bases. CDR1 and CDR2 from the germline V gene are SEHNR and FQNEAQ (reference sequence). The CDR3 DNA reads as TGTGCCAGCAGCTTAGTAGCCTCCCAGGTAGAAAAACTGTTTTTT. Protein product: CASSLVASQVEKLFF.

The genes are TRBV18 and TRBJ2-2; D gene uncertain. This CDR3 spans 12 amino acids. Per germline, CDR1 KGHSH and CDR2 LQKENI. The ends were cut back, 4 bases at V and 1 base at J, with 1 base in the middle. The chain's CDR3 is CASSRNTGELFF. CDR3 nucleotides: TGTGCCAGCTCACGGAACACCGGGGAGCTGTTTTTT. Full variable domain (missing parts from reference TRBV18 and TRBJ2-2): NAGVMQNPRHLVRRRGQEARLRCSPMKGHSHVYWYRQLPEEGLKFMVYLQKENIIDESGMPKERFSAEFPKEGPSILRIQQVVRGDSAAYFCASSRNTGELFFGEGSRLTVL.

This CDR3 reads CASSQDVSDTEAFF. In DNA, the CDR3 is TGTGCCAGCAGCCAAGATGTGTCGGACACTGAAGCTTTCTTT. The rearrangement joins TRBV14 to TRBJ1-1, with D hard to call. V was trimmed by 0 bases and J by 3 bases, leaving 8 bases between them. This CDR3 comprises 14 residues. Per the germline V gene, CDR1 is SGHDN and CDR2 is FVKESK. The full variable domain, in which reference TRBV14 and TRBJ1-1 provide the parts outside the CDR3, is EAGVTQFPSHSVIEKGQTVTLRCDPISGHDNLYWYRRVMGKEIKFLLHFVKESKQDESGMPNNRFLAERTGGTYSTLKVQPAELEDSGVYFCASSQDVSDTEAFFGQGTRLTVV.

The chain couples TRBV30 to TRBJ1-4; no definite D call. Germline-derived CDR1 and CDR2 are GTSNPN and SVGIG (reference sequence). This CDR3 has 14 amino acids. Between the trimmed V and J ends, which lost 1 base and 6 bases, there was a span of 12 bases. The DNA for the CDR3 is TGTGCCTGGAGTGGGGAAGGAGATGATGAAAAACTGTTTTTT. It encodes CAWSGEGDDEKLFF.

The gene calls are TRBV6-5 and TRBJ2-1; the match to TRBD2 covers 7 bases. Looked up from germline, CDR1 is MNHEY and CDR2 is SVGAGI. V lost 6 bases and J lost 14; bases outside the gene matches: 10. This CDR3 contains 12 residues. CDR3: CASSPGGRVEFF. The CDR3 nucleotides read TGTGCCAGCAGCCCCGGGGGGAGGGTAGAGTTCTTC.

The chain combines TRBV6-6 with TRBJ1-5; D not certain. The germline gives CDR1 MNHNY, CDR2 SVGAGI (reference sequence). The CDR3 consists of 15 residues. Between the trimmed V and J ends, which lost 0 bases and 1 base, there was a span of 7 bases. The CDR3 region has the DNA TGTGCCAGCAGTTACTCCGGGTGGAGCAATCAGCCCCAGCATTTT. This translates into CASSYSGWSNQPQHF.

The V call is TRBV28, the J call TRBJ2-3, with TRBD2 matching over 12 bases. V dropped 4 bases and J dropped 6; count of bases not matched to a gene: 5. Germline CDR1 is MDHEN and CDR2 is SYDVKM. This CDR3 has 15 residues. CDR3 loop: CASSSLAGGLDTQYF. The DNA for the CDR3 is TGTGCCAGCAGTTCCCTAGCGGGGGGGCTTGATACGCAGTATTTT.